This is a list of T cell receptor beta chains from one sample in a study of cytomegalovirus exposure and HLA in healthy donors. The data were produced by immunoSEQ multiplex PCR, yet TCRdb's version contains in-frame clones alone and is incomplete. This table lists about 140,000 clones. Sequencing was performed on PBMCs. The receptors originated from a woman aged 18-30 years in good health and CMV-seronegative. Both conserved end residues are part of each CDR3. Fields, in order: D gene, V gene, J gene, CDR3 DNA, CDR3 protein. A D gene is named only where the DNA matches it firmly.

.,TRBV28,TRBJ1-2,TGTGCCAGCAGGCCTCAGGGCCATGGCTACACCTTC,CASRPQGHGYTF
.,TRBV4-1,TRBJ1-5,TGCGCCAGCAGCCCCAGGGTGATGGGGAATCAGCCCCAGCATTTT,CASSPRVMGNQPQHF
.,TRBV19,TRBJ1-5,TGTGCCAGTACCGACCTTGGGGGCGGGAGAAATCAGCCCCAGCATTTT,CASTDLGGGRNQPQHF
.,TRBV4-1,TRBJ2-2,TGCGCCAGCAGCCAAAACCCCCAGGGCGTGAACGGGGAGCTGTTTTTT,CASSQNPQGVNGELFF
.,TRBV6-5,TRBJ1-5,TGTGCCAGCATTCTCGTGCTAATGAGCAATCAGCCCCAGCATTTT,CASILVLMSNQPQHF
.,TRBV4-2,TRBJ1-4,TGTGCCACCTCGGGGGGAGTAAATGAAAAACTGTTTTTT,CATSGGVNEKLFF
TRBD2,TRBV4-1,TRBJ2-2,TGCGCCAGCAGCCAAACGACTAGCGGGAGGGGGAACGGGGAGCTGTTTTTT,CASSQTTSGRGNGELFF
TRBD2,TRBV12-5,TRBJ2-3,TGTGCTAGTGGTCCACTAGCGGGAGCCACAGATACGCAGTATTTT,CASGPLAGATDTQYF
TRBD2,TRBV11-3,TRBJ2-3,TGTGCCAGCAGCCCTGGGACTAGCGTTGGAGATACGCAGTATTTT,CASSPGTSVGDTQYF
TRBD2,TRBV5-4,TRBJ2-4,TGTGCCAGCCGCCGAGAGAAAATAGGACTAGCGGGGCTAGCCAAAAACATTCAGTACTTC,CASRREKIGLAGLAKNIQYF
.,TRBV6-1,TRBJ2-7,TGTGCCAGCAGTGACCATCTTACCTACGAGCAGTACTTC,CASSDHLTYEQYF
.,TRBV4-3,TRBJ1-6,TGCGCCAGCAGCCAAGAGGACAGCAATTCACCCCTCCACTTT,CASSQEDSNSPLHF
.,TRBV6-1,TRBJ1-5,TGTGCCAGCGTCCTCCGGGACTGGAATCAGCCCCAGCATTTT,CASVLRDWNQPQHF
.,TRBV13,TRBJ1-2,TGTGCCAGCAGCTCGGAGGTATGGAACTATGGCTACACCTTC,CASSSEVWNYGYTF
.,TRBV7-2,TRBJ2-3,TGTGCCACCCTCCCTTGGGCGGGGGCAAGCACAGATACGCAGTATTTT,CATLPWAGASTDTQYF
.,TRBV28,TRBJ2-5,TGTGCCAGCAGTTTACAAGGCTTGGAGGAGACCCAGTACTTC,CASSLQGLEETQYF
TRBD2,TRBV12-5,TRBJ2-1,TGTGCTAGTGGTTTGGTATTGGCGGGAGGCTACAATGAGCAGTTCTTC,CASGLVLAGGYNEQFF
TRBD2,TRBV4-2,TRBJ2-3,TGTGCCAGCAGCCTAGGACGGGGACTAGCTTTCGCAGATACGCAGTATTTT,CASSLGRGLAFADTQYF
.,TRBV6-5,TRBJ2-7,TGTGCCAGCAGTCTGGGACTGATCTACGAGCAGTACTTC,CASSLGLIYEQYF